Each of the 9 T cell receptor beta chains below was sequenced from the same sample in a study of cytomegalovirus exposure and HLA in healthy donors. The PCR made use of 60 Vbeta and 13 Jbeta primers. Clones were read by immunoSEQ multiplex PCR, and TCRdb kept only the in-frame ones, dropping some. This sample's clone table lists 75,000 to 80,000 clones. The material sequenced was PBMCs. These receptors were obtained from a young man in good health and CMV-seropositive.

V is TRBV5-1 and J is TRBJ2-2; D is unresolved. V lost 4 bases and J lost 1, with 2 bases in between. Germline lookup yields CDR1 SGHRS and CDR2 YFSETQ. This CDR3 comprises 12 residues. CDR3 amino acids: CASSQNTGELFF. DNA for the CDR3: TGCGCCAGCAGCCAGAACACCGGGGAGCTGTTTTTT. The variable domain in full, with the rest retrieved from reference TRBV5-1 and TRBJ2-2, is KAGVTQTPRYLIKTRGQQVTLSCSPISGHRSVSWYQQTPGQGLQFLFEYFSETQRNKGNFPGRFSGRQFSNSRSEMNVSTLELGDSALYLCASSQNTGELFFGEGSRLTVL.

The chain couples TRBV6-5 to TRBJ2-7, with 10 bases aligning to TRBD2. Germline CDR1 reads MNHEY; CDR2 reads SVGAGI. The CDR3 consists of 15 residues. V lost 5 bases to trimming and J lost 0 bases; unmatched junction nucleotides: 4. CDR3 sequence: CASSVSSGSSYEQYF. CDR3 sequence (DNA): TGTGCCAGCAGTGTATCTAGCGGGAGCTCCTACGAGCAGTACTTC.

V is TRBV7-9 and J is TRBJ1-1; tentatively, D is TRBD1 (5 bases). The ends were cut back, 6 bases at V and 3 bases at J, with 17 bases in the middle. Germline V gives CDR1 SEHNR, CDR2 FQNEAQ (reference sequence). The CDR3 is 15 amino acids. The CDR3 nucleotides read TGTGCCAGCAGGGTAAAAAACAGGAATCACACTGAAGCTTTCTTT. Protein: CASRVKNRNHTEAFF.

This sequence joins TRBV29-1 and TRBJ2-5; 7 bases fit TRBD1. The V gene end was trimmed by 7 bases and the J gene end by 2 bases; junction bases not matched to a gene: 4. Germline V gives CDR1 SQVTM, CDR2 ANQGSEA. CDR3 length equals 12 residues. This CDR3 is CSARTGQETQYF. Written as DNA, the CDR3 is TGCAGCGCCCGGACAGGACAAGAGACCCAGTACTTC. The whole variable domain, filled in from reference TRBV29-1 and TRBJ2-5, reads SAVISQKPSRDICQRGTSLTIQCQVDSQVTMMFWYRQQPGQSLTLIATANQGSEATYESGFVIDKFPISRPNLTFSTLTVSNMSPEDSSIYLCSARTGQETQYFGPGTRLLVL.

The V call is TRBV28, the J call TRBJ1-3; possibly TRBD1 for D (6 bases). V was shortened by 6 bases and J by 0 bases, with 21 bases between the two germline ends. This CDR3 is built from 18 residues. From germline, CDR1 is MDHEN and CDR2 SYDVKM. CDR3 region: CASSPFGYRDYSGNTIYF. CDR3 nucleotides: TGTGCCAGCAGCCCGTTTGGGTACAGGGACTACTCTGGAAACACCATATATTTT.

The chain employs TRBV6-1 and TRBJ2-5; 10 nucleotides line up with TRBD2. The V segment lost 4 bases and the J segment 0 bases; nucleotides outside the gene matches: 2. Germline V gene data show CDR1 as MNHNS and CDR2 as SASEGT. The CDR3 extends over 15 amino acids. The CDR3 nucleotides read TGTGCCAGCAGTGCACTAGCGGGGAACCAAGAGACCCAGTACTTC. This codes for CASSALAGNQETQYF.

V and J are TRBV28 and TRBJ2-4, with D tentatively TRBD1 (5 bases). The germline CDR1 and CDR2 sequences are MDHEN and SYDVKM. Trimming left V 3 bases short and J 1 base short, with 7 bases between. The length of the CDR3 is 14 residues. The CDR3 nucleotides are TGTGCCAGCAGTTTTGCAGGGGCCAAAAACATTCAGTACTTC. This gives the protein CASSFAGAKNIQYF.

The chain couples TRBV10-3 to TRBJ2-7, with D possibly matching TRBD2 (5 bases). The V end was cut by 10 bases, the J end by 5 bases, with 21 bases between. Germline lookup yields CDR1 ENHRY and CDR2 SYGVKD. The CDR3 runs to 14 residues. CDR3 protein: CATVEDSRSDEQYF. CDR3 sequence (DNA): TGTGCCACCGTAGAGGACTCTCGGAGCGACGAGCAGTACTTC.

Written as DNA, the CDR3 is TGTGCCAGCAGCTTAGGGGCAGGGGTCCCTGAAGCTTTCTTT. Residues: CASSLGAGVPEAFF. This chain links TRBV7-2 with TRBJ1-1; perhaps TRBD1 as D (6 bases). Germline V gene sequence: CDR1 SGHTA, CDR2 FQGNSA. CDR3 length: 14 residues. The germline V and J ends were trimmed by 1 base and 6 bases, with 12 bases remaining between them.